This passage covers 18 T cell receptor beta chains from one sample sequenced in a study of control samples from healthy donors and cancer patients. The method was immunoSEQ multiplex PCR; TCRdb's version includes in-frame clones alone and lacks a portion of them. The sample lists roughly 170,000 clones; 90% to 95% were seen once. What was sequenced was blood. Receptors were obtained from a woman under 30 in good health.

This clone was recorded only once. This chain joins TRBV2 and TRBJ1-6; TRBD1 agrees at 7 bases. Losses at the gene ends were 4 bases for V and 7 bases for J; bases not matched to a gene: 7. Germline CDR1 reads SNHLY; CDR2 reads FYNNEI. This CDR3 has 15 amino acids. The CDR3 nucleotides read TGTGCCAGCAGTGTACGCAGGGGGATAAATTCACCCCTCCACTTT. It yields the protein CASSVRRGINSPLHF.

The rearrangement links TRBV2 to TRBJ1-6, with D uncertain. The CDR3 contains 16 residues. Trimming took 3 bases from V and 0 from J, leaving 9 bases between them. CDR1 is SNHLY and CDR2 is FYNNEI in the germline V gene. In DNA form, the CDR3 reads TGTGCCAGCAGTGACGGGGAGAGCTCCTATAATTCACCCCTCCACTTT. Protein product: CASSDGESSYNSPLHF.

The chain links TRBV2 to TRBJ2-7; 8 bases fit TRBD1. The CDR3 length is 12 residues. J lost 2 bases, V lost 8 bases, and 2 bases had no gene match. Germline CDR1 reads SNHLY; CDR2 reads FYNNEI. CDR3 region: CASVGQAYEQYF. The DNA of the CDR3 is TGTGCCAGCGTGGGACAGGCCTACGAGCAGTACTTC.

The DNA for the CDR3 is TGTGCCAGCAGCTTAGCATCACAGCCCTCCTACGAGCAGTACTTC. Its protein product is CASSLASQPSYEQYF. The chain is built from TRBV7-2 and TRBJ2-7; D uncertain. V shed 0 bases and J shed 0 bases, with 9 bases lying between them. The CDR3 is 15 residues long. The germline CDR1 and CDR2 sequences are SGHTA and FQGNSA.

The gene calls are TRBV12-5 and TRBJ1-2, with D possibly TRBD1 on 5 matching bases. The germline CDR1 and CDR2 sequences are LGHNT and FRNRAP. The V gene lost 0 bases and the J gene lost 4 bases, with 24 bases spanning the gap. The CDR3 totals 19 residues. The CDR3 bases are TGTGCTAGTGGTTTGGTTATAATAGGCGGGGCCCCACAATCCTATGGCTACACCTTC. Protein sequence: CASGLVIIGGAPQSYGYTF.

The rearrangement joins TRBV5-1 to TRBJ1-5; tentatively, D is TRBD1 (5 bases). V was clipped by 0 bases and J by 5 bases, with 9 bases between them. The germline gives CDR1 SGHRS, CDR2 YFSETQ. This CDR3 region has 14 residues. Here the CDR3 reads CASSLGQGHQPQHF. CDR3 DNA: TGCGCCAGCAGCTTGGGGCAGGGTCATCAGCCCCAGCATTTT.

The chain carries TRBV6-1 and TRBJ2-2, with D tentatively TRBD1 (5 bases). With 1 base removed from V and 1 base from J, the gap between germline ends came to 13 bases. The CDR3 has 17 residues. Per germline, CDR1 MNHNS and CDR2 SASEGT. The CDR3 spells CASSEVRGGMNTGELFF. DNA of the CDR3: TGTGCCAGCAGTGAAGTTAGGGGCGGTATGAACACCGGGGAGCTGTTTTTT.

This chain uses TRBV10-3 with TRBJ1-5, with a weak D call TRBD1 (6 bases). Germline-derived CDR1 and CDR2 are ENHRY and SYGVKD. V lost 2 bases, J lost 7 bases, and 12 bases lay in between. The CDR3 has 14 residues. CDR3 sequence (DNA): TGTGCCATCAGTGAGCAGGGGCATCAGCAGCCCCAGCATTTT. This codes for CAISEQGHQQPQHF.

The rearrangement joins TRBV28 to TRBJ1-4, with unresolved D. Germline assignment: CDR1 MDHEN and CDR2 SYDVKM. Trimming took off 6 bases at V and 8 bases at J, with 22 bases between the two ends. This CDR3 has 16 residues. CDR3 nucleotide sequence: TGTGCCAGCAGGGGGATGCGGGGAGCGACTAGAGAAAAACTGTTTTTT. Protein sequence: CASRGMRGATREKLFF.

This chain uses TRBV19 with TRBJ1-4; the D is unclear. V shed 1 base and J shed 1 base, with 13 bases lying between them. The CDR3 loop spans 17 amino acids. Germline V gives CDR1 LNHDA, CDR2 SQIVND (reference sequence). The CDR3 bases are TGTGCCAGTAGTATAGGGTTTGGAGACGAAACTAATGAAAAACTGTTTTTT. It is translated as CASSIGFGDETNEKLFF.

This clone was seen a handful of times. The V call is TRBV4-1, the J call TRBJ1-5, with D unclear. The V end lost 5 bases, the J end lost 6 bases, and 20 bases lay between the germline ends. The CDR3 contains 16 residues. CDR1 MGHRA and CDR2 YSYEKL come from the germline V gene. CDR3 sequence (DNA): TGCGCCAGCAGCAAAGGGTGGGGAGGAGTCAGTCAGCCCCAGCATTTT. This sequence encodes CASSKGWGGVSQPQHF.

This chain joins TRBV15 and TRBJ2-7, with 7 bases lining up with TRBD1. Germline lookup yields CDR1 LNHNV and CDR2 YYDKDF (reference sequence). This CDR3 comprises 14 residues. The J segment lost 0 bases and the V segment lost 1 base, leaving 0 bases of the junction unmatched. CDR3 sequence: CATSRGDSSYEQYF. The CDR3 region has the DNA TGTGCCACCAGCAGAGGGGACAGCTCCTACGAGCAGTACTTC. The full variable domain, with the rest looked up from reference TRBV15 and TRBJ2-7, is DAMVIQNPRYQVTQFGKPVTLSCSQTLNHNVMYWYQQKSSQAPKLLFHYYDKDFNNEADTPDNFQSRRPNTSFCFLDIRSPGLGDTAMYLCATSRGDSSYEQYFGPGTRLTVT.

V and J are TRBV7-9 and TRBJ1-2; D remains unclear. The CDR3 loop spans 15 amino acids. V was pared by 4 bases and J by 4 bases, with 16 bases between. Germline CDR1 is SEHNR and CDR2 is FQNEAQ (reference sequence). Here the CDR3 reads CASSSDVTLGYGYTF. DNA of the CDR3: TGTGCCAGCAGCTCCGACGTGACTCTTGGCTATGGCTACACCTTC. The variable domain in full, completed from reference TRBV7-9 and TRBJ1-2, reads DTGVSQNPRHKITKRGQNVTFRCDPISEHNRLYWYRQTLGQGPEFLTYFQNEAQLEKSRLLSDRFSAERPKGSFSTLEIQRTEQGDSAMYLCASSSDVTLGYGYTFGSGTRLTVV.

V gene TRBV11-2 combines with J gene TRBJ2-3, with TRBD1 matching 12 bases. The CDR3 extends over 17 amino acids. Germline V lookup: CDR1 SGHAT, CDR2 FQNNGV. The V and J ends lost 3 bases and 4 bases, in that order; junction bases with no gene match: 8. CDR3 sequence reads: CASSFLPGQGASDTQYF. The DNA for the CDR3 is TGTGCCAGCAGCTTCCTGCCGGGACAGGGGGCGTCAGATACGCAGTATTTT.

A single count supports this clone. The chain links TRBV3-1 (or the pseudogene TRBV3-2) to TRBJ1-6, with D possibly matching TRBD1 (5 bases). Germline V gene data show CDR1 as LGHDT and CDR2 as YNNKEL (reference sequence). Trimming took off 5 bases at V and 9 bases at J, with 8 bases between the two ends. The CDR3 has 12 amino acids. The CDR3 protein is CASSFRGSPLHF. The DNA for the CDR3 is TGTGCCAGCAGCTTTAGGGGTTCACCCCTCCACTTT.

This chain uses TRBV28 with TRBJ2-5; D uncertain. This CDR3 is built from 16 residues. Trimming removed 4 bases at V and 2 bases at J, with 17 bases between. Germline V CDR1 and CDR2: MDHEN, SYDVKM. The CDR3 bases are TGTGCCAGCAGTTCCCTTGCCCCGGGTTTTCAAGAGACCCAGTACTTC. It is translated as CASSSLAPGFQETQYF.

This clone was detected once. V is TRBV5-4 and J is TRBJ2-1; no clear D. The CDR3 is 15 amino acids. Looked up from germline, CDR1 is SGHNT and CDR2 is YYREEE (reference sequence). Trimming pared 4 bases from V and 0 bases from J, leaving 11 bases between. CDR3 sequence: CASSLDRPSYNEQFF. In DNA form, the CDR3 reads TGTGCCAGCAGCCTTGATCGACCCTCCTACAATGAGCAGTTCTTC.

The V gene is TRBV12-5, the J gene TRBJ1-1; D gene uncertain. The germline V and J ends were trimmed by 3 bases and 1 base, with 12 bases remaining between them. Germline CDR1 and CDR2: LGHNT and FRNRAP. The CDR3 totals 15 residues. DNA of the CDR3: TGTGCTAGTGGTTTTCTTGGACGGGAGAACACTGAAGCTTTCTTT. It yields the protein CASGFLGRENTEAFF.